The entry that follows covers one T cell receptor (beta chain) sequence. The antigen remains undetermined. V shed 2 bases and J shed 1 base, with 3 bases lying between them. Germline-derived CDR1 and CDR2 are KGHSH and LQKENI. The CDR3 length is 13 residues. Clones were read by immunoSEQ multiplex PCR, and TCRdb kept only the in-frame ones, dropping some. The sample has about 270,000 clones, approximately 94% seen once; the top ten hold around 0.5%. The data derive from a study of T cell responses to AZD1222 COVID-19 vaccine. Study conclusions and caveats: Sampled repertoires all dated from after the peak T cell response. At study baseline, merely several AZD1222 recipients were seropositive. Donors, mostly white British, included more females; clonal diversity was possibly underestimated.

The sequenced sample was peripheral blood, obtained 28 days after the second AZD1222 dose. The receptor comes from an adult who received the AZD1222 COVID-19 vaccine. This sequence joins TRBV18 and TRBJ1-3; no firm D call. In nucleotides, the CDR3 is TGTGCCAGCTCACCATTGTCTGGAAACACCATATATTTT. Translating it yields CASSPLSGNTIYF. The full variable domain, its missing parts supplied by reference TRBV18 and TRBJ1-3, is NAGVMQNPRHLVRRRGQEARLRCSPMKGHSHVYWYRQLPEEGLKFMVYLQKENIIDESGMPKERFSAEFPKEGPSILRIQQVVRGDSAAYFCASSPLSGNTIYFGEGSWLTVV.